This T cell receptor (beta chain) stems from a study of blood T cell repertoires in COVID-19 (TCRdb year 2020). Turning to the overall study: Samples covering the acute and convalescent phases of COVID-19 were provided by collaborators in the United States, Italy and Spain. Nearly every sample came with metadata listing a de-identified subject ID, COVID-19 status, age in years and sex. Where HLA class I and class II types were available, the types were taken from metadata supplied by the sample provider, not from assay-based typing. The repertoires were released in a freely available public database meant as a resource for research on the immune response to SARS-CoV-2. The samples were drawn from the first 160 participants of the ongoing ImmuneRACE study and from 1,254 subjects provided by 6 global collaborators. Deeply sampled blood TCRbeta repertoires from subjects exposed to, actively infected with, or recovered from COVID-19 were included in the dataset. The material from the prospective study consisted of cDNA or gDNA derived from T cells, B-cell-depleted T cells, or PBMCs.

At the junction V is shortened by 1 base and J by 5 bases; bases outside the gene matches: 8. The CDR3 runs 16 amino acids, cysteine and phenylalanine included. Only the CDR3 DNA stays, 48 bases, in frame from base 1. The CDR1 and CDR2 encoded by the germline V gene (reference sequence) are LNHDA and SQIVND. TCRbeta CDR3 regions were amplified from genomic DNA by means of the immunoSEQ Assay, a bias-controlled multiplex PCR. The authors' pipeline ran thus. Within the assay, amplification of reference gene primers was used to estimate how many nucleated cells each sample contained. To quantify the absolute abundance of each unique TCRbeta CDR3 rearrangement, sequence reads were collapsed and filtered. For each sample, productive Simpson clonality was calculated by taking the square root of Simpson's diversity index across productive rearrangements. The table was pulled from immuneACCESS by TCRdb, which kept in-frame rearrangements only. Such tables lose some clones; where checked, under half of the loss comes from unresolved V genes, and the rest has no known cause. V and J calls and clone size come straight from that table; D and trimming were deduced from the DNA. This sample lists about 47,000 clones; 75% to 90% were detected once. Jointly, the top ten make up around 7.4% of the sample.

The collaborating institutions used their own protocols to collect whole blood in K2EDTA tubes. Collaborator samples were shipped for TCRbeta analysis as frozen whole blood, isolated PBMCs, or DNA extracted from either sample type. A word on this clone: It has no known antigen specificity. One base away there is no much larger clone; base qualities are not given.

General study outcomes and caveats: How much clinical and demographic metadata was included differed by source and by participant, and the metadata was provided uncurated.

The specimen sequenced was peripheral blood. The clonotype comes from a man aged 60-69 years with active COVID-19. The chain was built from TRBV19 and TRBJ1-1; 9 bases in between match TRBD1. The CDR3 has the sequence CASSIGTGGAFTEAFF. DNA sequence: TGTGCCAGTAGTATAGGAACAGGGGGCGCGTTTACTGAAGCTTTCTTT.